This TCR beta chain came from a study of T cell responses to AZD1222 COVID-19 vaccine. Germline-derived CDR1 and CDR2 are ENHRY and SYGVKD. This CDR3 is built from 15 residues. The V and J ends lost 2 bases and 8 bases respectively, with 15 bases between them. Method: immunoSEQ multiplex PCR; TCRdb's copy keeps in-frame clones and lacks some. The sample lists some 170,000 clones, 85% to 90% occurring once. Study-wide results and caveats: The reported proportion of spike-specific TCRs targeting unmutated variant regions was nearly half. Repertoire samples came only from after the peak T cell response. At study baseline, merely roughly 6 AZD1222 recipients were seropositive.

As regards this clone: Its antigen is unidentified.

The receptor comes from an adult in good health. The chain joins TRBV10-3 to TRBJ1-4; D perhaps matches TRBD1 (6 bases). The material sequenced was peripheral blood, taken on day 0 of AZD1222 vaccination. The DNA of the CDR3 is TGTGCCATCAGTGAGAGAGCAGGGGCGGGCGAAAAACTGTTTTTT. Translation gives CAISERAGAGEKLFF.